This passage covers 16 T cell receptor beta chains from one sample sequenced in a study of immune characteristics of hereditary and idiopathic chronic pancreatitis. Chronic pancreatitis tissue was collected during total pancreatectomy with islet autotransplantation. TCRdb's table, derived via immunoSEQ multiplex PCR, lists solely in-frame clones and lacks some. The sample shows 1,500 to 2,000 clones, about 75% of them seen only once. Sequencing was carried out using pancreas tissue with hereditary chronic pancreatitis. The receptors were gathered from a human donor with chronic pancreatitis.

This chain uses TRBV6-2 or TRBV6-3 with TRBJ1-6, with 7 bases matching TRBD1. Germline CDR1 reads MNHEY; CDR2 reads SVGEGT. The junction had 12 bases not matched to a gene; V was cut back by 4 bases and J by 0 bases. The CDR3 is 19 residues long. The chain's CDR3 is CASSFEQGIESSYNSPLHF. DNA for the CDR3: TGTGCCAGCAGTTTCGAACAGGGGATTGAATCCTCCTATAATTCACCCCTCCACTTT.

V usage is TRBV14 and J usage is TRBJ2-7; D is undetermined. Between the trimmed V and J ends, which lost 2 bases and 0 bases, there was a span of 5 bases. This CDR3 has 13 residues. From germline, CDR1 is SGHDN and CDR2 FVKESK. CDR3 sequence: CASSQRVSYEQYF. The CDR3 DNA sequence: TGTGCCAGCAGCCAACGGGTCTCCTACGAGCAGTACTTC.

The chain links TRBV28 to TRBJ2-3, with unresolved D. This CDR3 contains 15 residues. Trimming took 2 bases from V and 2 from J, leaving 11 bases between them. The germline V gene encodes CDR1 MDHEN and CDR2 SYDVKM. The CDR3 spells CASSLLKLTTDTQYF. CDR3 sequence (DNA): TGTGCCAGCAGTTTACTCAAACTCACCACAGATACGCAGTATTTT.

V is TRBV7-3 and J is TRBJ2-2, with TRBD2 as a possible D gene (5 bases). The CDR3 covers 13 residues. Trimming pared 2 bases from V and 7 bases from J, leaving 8 bases between. CDR1 and CDR2 from the germline V gene are SGHTA and FQGTGA. The CDR3 bases are TGTGCCAGCAGCTTAGGAGCGGTCGGGGAGCTGTTTTTT. Translation: CASSLGAVGELFF.

V gene TRBV19 combines with J gene TRBJ1-5, with TRBD1 identical over 7 bases. V shed 5 bases and J 0 bases; nucleotides not matched to a gene: 4. The germline V gene encodes CDR1 LNHDA and CDR2 SQIVND (reference sequence). The CDR3 extends over 15 amino acids. CDR3 coding DNA: TGTGCCAGTAGTGTTGGGACAGCTAGCAATCAGCCCCAGCATTTT. Its translation is CASSVGTASNQPQHF.

This clone was picked up a small number of times. CDR3 in DNA: TGTGCCTGGTCAATGGGACAGGGTCCTGACGAGCAGTACTTC. It yields the protein CAWSMGQGPDEQYF. The chain has TRBV30 and TRBJ2-7; 9 positions match TRBD1. Germline CDR1 and CDR2: GTSNPN and SVGIG (reference sequence). The J segment lost 5 bases and the V segment lost 5 bases, leaving 10 bases of the junction unmatched. This CDR3 contains 14 residues.

This clone was recorded only once. CDR3 DNA sequence: TGTGCCAGCAGCGTGGGACTAGCGGGATTGGAGACCCAGTACTTC. Its protein is CASSVGLAGLETQYF. This chain joins TRBV9 and TRBJ2-5; 13 nucleotides align to TRBD2. Losses at the gene ends were 2 bases for V and 5 bases for J; bases not matched to a gene: 3. CDR1 is SGDLS, CDR2 YYNGEE, per germline. CDR3 length: 15 residues. Full variable domain (rest looked up from reference TRBV9 and TRBJ2-5): DSGVTQTPKHLITATGQRVTLRCSPRSGDLSVYWYQQSLDQGLQFLIQYYNGEERAKGNILERFSAQQFPDLHSELNLSSLELGDSALYFCASSVGLAGLETQYFGPGTRLLVL.

The chain carries TRBV9 and TRBJ2-1, with D maybe TRBD2 (5 bases). The CDR3 length is 15 residues. Per the germline V gene, CDR1 is SGDLS and CDR2 is YYNGEE. Trimming removed 1 base at V and 5 bases at J, with 13 bases between. The CDR3 nucleotides are TGTGCCAGCAGCGTACCCCTGGGAGAAGACAATGAGCAGTTCTTC. It translates to CASSVPLGEDNEQFF.

V is TRBV19 and J is TRBJ2-3, with D maybe TRBD2 (5 bases). The germline V gene has CDR1 LNHDA and CDR2 SQIVND (reference sequence). This CDR3 has 15 residues. The V end was cut by 5 bases, the J end by 0 bases, with 12 bases between. CDR3 in amino acids: CASSADSASTDTQYF. CDR3 nucleotides: TGTGCCAGTAGTGCGGACTCCGCTAGCACAGATACGCAGTATTTT. Filled out from reference TRBV19 and TRBJ2-3, the complete variable domain reads DGGITQSPKYLFRKEGQNVTLSCEQNLNHDAMYWYRQDPGQGLRLIYYSQIVNDFQKGDIAEGYSVSREKKESFPLTVTSAQKNPTAFYLCASSADSASTDTQYFGPGTRLTVL.

This clone was detected only a few times. The chain links TRBV4-2 to TRBJ2-2, with D possibly being TRBD1 or TRBD2 (5 bases each). CDR3 length: 19 residues. Trimming took off 1 base at V and 2 bases at J, with 20 bases between the two ends. Germline loops: CDR1 LGHNA, CDR2 YNFKEQ. The CDR3 loop is CASSQASLVGTLNTGELFF. The CDR3 bases are TGTGCCAGCAGCCAAGCGTCGTTGGTCGGGACCCTTAACACCGGGGAGCTGTTTTTT.

This clone was seen only once. The chain combines TRBV7-2 with TRBJ2-2; the match to TRBD2 covers 12 bases. Germline CDR1 SGHTA, CDR2 FQGNSA. The CDR3 covers 17 residues. Trimming removed 4 bases from V and 6 bases from J; junction bases left unmatched: 9. CDR3 in DNA: TGTGCCAGCAGCTCCTCTAGCGGGAGGGGAAGGGCCGGGGAGCTGTTTTTT. Amino acids: CASSSSSGRGRAGELFF.

There are a few counts of this clone. The CDR3 region is CASSPGQAAGTEAFF. The CDR3, as DNA: TGTGCCAGCTCACCCGGACAGGCCGCCGGGACTGAAGCTTTCTTT. The V gene is TRBV18, the J gene TRBJ1-1, with 7 bases identical to TRBD1. The trim removed 3 bases at V and 5 bases at J, leaving 9 bases unmatched. CDR1 and CDR2 from the germline V gene are KGHSH and LQKENI. The CDR3 runs 15 residues.

The chain combines TRBV19 with TRBJ2-1; 8 nucleotides line up with TRBD1. Germline CDR1 is LNHDA and CDR2 is SQIVND (reference sequence). This CDR3 spans 16 amino acids. The V segment lost 3 bases and the J segment 4 bases; nucleotides outside the gene matches: 8. The CDR3 sequence is CASSISPGGGYNEQFF. The DNA of the CDR3 is TGTGCCAGTAGTATTTCACCAGGGGGCGGGTACAATGAGCAGTTCTTC.

This clone is a singleton in its sample. The chain links TRBV29-1 to TRBJ2-1, with no clear D. Trimming stripped 5 bases from V and 7 bases from J, with 6 bases between. The CDR3 extends over 10 amino acids. Germline-derived CDR1 and CDR2 are SQVTM and ANQGSEA. The CDR3 region is CSVWANEQFF. In DNA form, the CDR3 reads TGCAGCGTTTGGGCTAATGAGCAGTTCTTC.

The chain has TRBV7-9 and TRBJ2-7, with TRBD1 matching over 10 bases. This CDR3 region has 15 residues. The V gene end was trimmed by 3 bases and the J gene end by 4 bases; junction bases not matched to a gene: 6. In germline, CDR1 is SEHNR, CDR2 FQNEAQ (reference sequence). CDR3 DNA: TGTGCCAGCAGCTTTAGGGACAGGGGAGAGTACGAGCAGTACTTC. The encoded protein is CASSFRDRGEYEQYF.

V and J are TRBV7-2 and TRBJ1-1; possible D gene TRBD1, 5 bases. The CDR3 extends over 15 amino acids. Germline-derived CDR1 and CDR2 are SGHTA and FQGNSA. V was clipped by 4 bases and J by 5 bases, with 17 bases between them. The CDR3 loop is CASSSQAGGRTEAFF. Here the CDR3 DNA reads TGTGCCAGCAGCTCTCAAGCGGGGGGGAGGACTGAAGCTTTCTTT.